This passage covers 9 T cell receptor beta chains from one sample sequenced in a study of blood T cell repertoires in COVID-19 (dated by TCRdb to 2018 to 2021). To prepare the library, the immunoSEQ multiplex PCR assay was applied. TCRdb stores this immuneACCESS table with in-frame sequences only. Part of the clones is absent; in the studies checked, under half of the shortfall reflects unresolved V genes, and no reason is known for the rest. This sample comprises 250,000 or so clones, roughly 91% of them detected only once. Roughly 8.6% of the sample lies in the top ten. Sequencing used PBMCs or T cells enriched from blood (not recorded which). Source of these receptors: a man in his forties or fifties who had recovered from COVID-19.

V usage is TRBV3-1 (or the pseudogene TRBV3-2) and J usage is TRBJ1-3; no reliable D call. Germline CDR1 reads LGHDT; CDR2 reads YNNKEL (reference sequence). The CDR3 has 14 amino acids. V was trimmed by 3 bases and J by 4 bases, leaving 10 bases between them. Here the CDR3 reads CASSQNTAGNTIYF. CDR3 in DNA: TGTGCCAGCAGCCAGAATACTGCAGGAAACACCATATATTTT.

This rearrangement joins TRBV3-1 (or the pseudogene TRBV3-2) to TRBJ1-5; possible D gene TRBD1, 6 bases. The CDR3 is 14 residues long. Trimming removed 5 bases at V and 1 base at J, with 9 bases between. CDR1 LGHDT and CDR2 YNNKEL come from the germline V gene (reference sequence). CDR3: CASSKDRSNQPQHF. In DNA, the CDR3 is TGTGCCAGCAGCAAGGACAGAAGCAATCAGCCCCAGCATTTT.

This clone was observed at least ten times. The chain has TRBV5-1 and TRBJ2-2; the match to TRBD2 covers 9 bases. The CDR3 is made up of 16 amino acids. Germline-derived CDR1 and CDR2 are SGHRS and YFSETQ. J gave up 5 bases and V 2 bases, and 7 bases lay outside the gene matches. For the CDR3, the DNA is TGCGCCAGCAGCTTATATAGCGGGAGTCGGACCGGGGAGCTGTTTTTT. This gives the protein CASSLYSGSRTGELFF.

This chain joins TRBV5-8 and TRBJ1-2; 8 bases are shared with TRBD1. V gave up 0 bases and J gave up 5 bases; unmatched junction bases: 3. Germline lookup yields CDR1 SGHTS and CDR2 YDEGEE. The CDR3 has 14 amino acids. Here the CDR3 reads CASSLGGQAYGYTF. The CDR3, as DNA: TGTGCCAGCAGCTTGGGGGGACAGGCTTATGGCTACACCTTC.

The chain uses TRBV24-1 and TRBJ2-1, with TRBD2 matching 9 bases. The CDR3 consists of 16 residues. The junction had 8 bases not matched to a gene; V was cut back by 9 bases and J by 0 bases. Germline V CDR1 and CDR2: KGHDR, SFDVKD. The CDR3 DNA sequence: TGTGCCACCGGGGTAGCGGGAGCCACCTCCTACAATGAGCAGTTCTTC. Protein product: CATGVAGATSYNEQFF.

The J gene is TRBJ2-1, the V gene TRBV28; 8 bases agree with TRBD1. Per germline, CDR1 MDHEN and CDR2 SYDVKM. Germline trimming cut 4 bases from V and 9 bases from J; bases unmatched to any gene: 11. CDR3 length: 15 amino acids. CDR3 in DNA: TGTGCCAGCAGTTCCCACAGGGGGATCTACGGTGAGCAGTTCTTC. Its translation is CASSSHRGIYGEQFF.

In nucleotides, the CDR3 is TGTGCCAGCAGCTCCAATATGCAGGGCTCCGAGCAGTACTTC. Its protein product is CASSSNMQGSEQYF. This chain connects TRBV13 to TRBJ2-7; a possible D gene is TRBD1 (5 bases). The ends were cut back, 4 bases at V and 6 bases at J, with 16 bases in the middle. The CDR3 loop spans 14 amino acids. Germline V gives CDR1 PRHDT, CDR2 FYEKMQ (reference sequence).

The chain uses TRBV7-2 and TRBJ1-1, with D tentatively TRBD1 (6 bases). The CDR3 extends over 13 amino acids. The V gene lost 5 bases and the J gene lost 5 bases, with 12 bases spanning the gap. Germline CDR1 reads SGHTA; CDR2 reads FQGNSA. CDR3 residues: CASSEQGRTEAFF. The CDR3, as DNA: TGTGCCAGCAGCGAACAGGGACGAACTGAAGCTTTCTTT.

The J gene is TRBJ1-2, the V gene TRBV28; 8 bases fit TRBD1. The CDR3 is 14 amino acids. Germline V gene sequence: CDR1 MDHEN, CDR2 SYDVKM. V was clipped by 6 bases and J by 5 bases; unmatched bases: 8. The CDR3 DNA reads TGTGCCAGCAGAGAAGGACAGGGTGGGTATGGCTACACCTTC. Protein: CASREGQGGYGYTF.